This T cell receptor beta chain comes out of a study of beta chain features in type 1 diabetes. General observations from the study: For Type 1 diabetes patients, all four CD4+ subsets carried TCRB CDR3s that were moderately but significantly shorter.

As to this clone: The antigen remains undetermined.

The CDR3 length is 16 residues. CDR1 and CDR2 (germline): MNHEY, SVGAGI. The ends were cut back, 2 bases at V and 0 bases at J, with 12 bases in the middle. Expressed TCRB transcripts were sequenced because the isolated RNA had all been reverse transcribed beforehand. The data were produced by immunoSEQ multiplex PCR, yet TCRdb's version contains in-frame clones alone and is incomplete. The sample shows roughly 730,000 clones, around an eighth of them seen only once. This chain links TRBV6-5 with TRBJ2-3; D tentatively fits TRBD1 or TRBD2 (6 bases each). The receptor was derived from a man younger than 30 with type 1 diabetes. The sequenced material came from naive CD4+ T cells from blood. The DNA for the CDR3 is TGTGCCAGCAGTTACGGGGGGACAACTAGCACAGATACGCAGTATTTT. This translates into CASSYGGTTSTDTQYF.